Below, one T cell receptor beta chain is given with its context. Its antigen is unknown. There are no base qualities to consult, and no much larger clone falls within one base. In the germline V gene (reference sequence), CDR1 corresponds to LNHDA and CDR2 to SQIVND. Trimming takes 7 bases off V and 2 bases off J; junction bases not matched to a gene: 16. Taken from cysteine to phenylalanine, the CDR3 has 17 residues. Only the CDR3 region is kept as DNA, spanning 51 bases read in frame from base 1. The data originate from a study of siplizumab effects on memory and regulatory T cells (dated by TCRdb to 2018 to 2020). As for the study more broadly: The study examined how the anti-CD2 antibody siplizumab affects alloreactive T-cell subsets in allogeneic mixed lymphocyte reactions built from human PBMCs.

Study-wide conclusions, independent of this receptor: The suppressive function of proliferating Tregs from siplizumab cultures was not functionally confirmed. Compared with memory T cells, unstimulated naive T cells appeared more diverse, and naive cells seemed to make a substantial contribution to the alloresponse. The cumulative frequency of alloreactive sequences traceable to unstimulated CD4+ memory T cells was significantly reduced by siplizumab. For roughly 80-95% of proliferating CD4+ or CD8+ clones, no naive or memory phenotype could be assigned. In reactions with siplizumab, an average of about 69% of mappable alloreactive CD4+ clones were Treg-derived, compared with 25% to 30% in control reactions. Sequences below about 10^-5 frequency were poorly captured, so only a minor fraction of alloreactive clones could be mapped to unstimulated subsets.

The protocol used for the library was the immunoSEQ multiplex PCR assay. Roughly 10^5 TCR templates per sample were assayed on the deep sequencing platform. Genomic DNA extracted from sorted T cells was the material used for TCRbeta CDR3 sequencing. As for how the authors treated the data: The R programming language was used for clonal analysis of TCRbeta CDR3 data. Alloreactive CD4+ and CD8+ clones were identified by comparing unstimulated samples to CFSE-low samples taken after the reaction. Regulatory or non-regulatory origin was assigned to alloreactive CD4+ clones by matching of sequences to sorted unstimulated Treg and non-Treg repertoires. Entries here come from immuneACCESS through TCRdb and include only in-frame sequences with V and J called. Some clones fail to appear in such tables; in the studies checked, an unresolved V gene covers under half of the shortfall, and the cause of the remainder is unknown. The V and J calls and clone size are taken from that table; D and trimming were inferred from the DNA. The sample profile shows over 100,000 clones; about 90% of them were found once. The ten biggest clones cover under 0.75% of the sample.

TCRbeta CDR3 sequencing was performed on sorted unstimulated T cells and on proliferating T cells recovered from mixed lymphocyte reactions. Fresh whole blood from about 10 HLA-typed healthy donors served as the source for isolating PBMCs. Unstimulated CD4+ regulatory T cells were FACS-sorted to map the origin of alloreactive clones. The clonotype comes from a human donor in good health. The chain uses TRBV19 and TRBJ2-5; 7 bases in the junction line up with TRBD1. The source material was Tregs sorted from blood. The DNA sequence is TGTGCCAGTACCCCCAGGACAGGCATAAGAAATCAAGAGACCCAGTACTTC. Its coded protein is CASTPRTGIRNQETQYF.